The 8 T cell receptor beta chains below all came from one sample that was sequenced in a study of shared T cell receptors in the human thymus. This table comes from immunoSEQ multiplex PCR, and its TCRdb copy is limited to in-frame clones, with some not included. Of about 540,000 clones listed, 75% to 85% are singletons. In addition, the sample was reused for a study of human thymus T cells.

Sequencing was carried out using thymocytes. Receptors originate from a boy in the first two years of life with a congenital heart defect.

This clone was counted only a few times. The rearrangement joins TRBV7-9 to TRBJ2-3; TRBD1 agrees at 9 bases. This CDR3 is built from 18 residues. Germline V gives CDR1 SEHNR, CDR2 FQNEAQ (reference sequence). After removal of 7 bases from V and 0 bases from J, the junction contained 14 bases not matched to a gene. The CDR3 protein is CASTVGQGARPSTDTQYF. The CDR3 nucleotides read TGTGCCAGCACCGTGGGACAGGGTGCCCGCCCTAGCACAGATACGCAGTATTTT.

V usage is TRBV20-1 and J usage is TRBJ2-7; perhaps TRBD2 as D (7 bases). V was trimmed by 7 bases and J by 6 bases, leaving 13 bases between them. Germline CDR1 is DFQATT and CDR2 is SNEGSKA (reference sequence). This CDR3 has 11 amino acids. The DNA for the CDR3 is TGCAGTGTCAAGGGGGGGACCGAGCAGTACTTC. This encodes CSVKGGTEQYF.

The rearrangement uses TRBV18 and TRBJ2-7, with 10 bases aligning to TRBD1. The CDR3 contains 16 residues. Germline CDR1 reads KGHSH; CDR2 reads LQKENI. V shed 3 bases and J 5 bases; nucleotides not matched to a gene: 10. CDR3 residues: CASSPTRGQGWNEQYF. CDR3 sequence (DNA): TGTGCCAGCTCACCCACTCGGGGACAGGGGTGGAACGAGCAGTACTTC.

CDR3 nucleotide sequence: TGTGCCAGCTCACCATTAGGAGGGTCTGGGGCCAACGTCCTGACTTTC. Protein sequence: CASSPLGGSGANVLTF. The V call is TRBV18, the J call TRBJ2-6; maybe TRBD2 (6 bases). The length of the CDR3 is 16 residues. The germline V gene encodes CDR1 KGHSH and CDR2 LQKENI. The V gene lost 2 bases and the J gene lost 1 base, with 9 bases spanning the gap.

The chain joins TRBV13 to TRBJ2-7; TRBD2 agrees at 9 bases. V lost 5 bases, J lost 5 bases, and 16 bases stayed unmatched. CDR1 PRHDT and CDR2 FYEKMQ come from the germline V gene (reference sequence). The CDR3 covers 17 residues. The CDR3 nucleotides are TGTGCCAGCAGCCCTATCGGGGGGCGGGAGGGCCGGGACGAGCAGTACTTC. Translating gives CASSPIGGREGRDEQYF.

The V gene is TRBV5-1, the J gene TRBJ2-2; 8 bases are shared with TRBD2. The CDR3 runs 15 residues. After removal of 7 bases from V and 0 bases from J, the junction contained 5 bases not matched to a gene. Germline CDR1 reads SGHRS; CDR2 reads YFSETQ. As DNA, the CDR3 is TGCGCCAGCTCACCAGCGGGGGCGAACACCGGGGAGCTGTTTTTT. Amino acids: CASSPAGANTGELFF.

The V and J genes are TRBV2 and TRBJ2-1, with a weak D call TRBD2 (6 bases). Trimming left V 3 bases short and J 2 bases short, with 8 bases between. This CDR3 contains 14 residues. Germline values: CDR1 SNHLY, CDR2 FYNNEI. DNA of the CDR3: TGTGCCAGCAGTGATTGCGGGGCCTACAATGAGCAGTTCTTC. Amino acid sequence: CASSDCGAYNEQFF.

The chain's CDR3 is CASSEMAPGRVCQPQHF. The CDR3 bases are TGTGCCAGCAGTGAAATGGCGCCGGGGAGGGTATGTCAGCCCCAGCATTTT. This sequence joins TRBV6-1 and TRBJ1-5; D is uncertain. Trimming removed 2 bases at V and 6 bases at J, with 20 bases between. The CDR3 is 17 residues long. Per germline, CDR1 MNHNS and CDR2 SASEGT.